Listed below are T cell receptor beta chains from one sample, sequenced in a study of blood T cell repertoires in COVID-19. Assay: immunoSEQ multiplex PCR; the TCRdb copy retains only in-frame clones and omits some. The data show about 78,000 clones, with roughly 87% seen just once and under 1.1% held by the top ten. Sequenced input: peripheral blood. These receptors were collected from a woman aged 50 to 60 in a cohort sampled during active COVID-19. CDR3s include the opening cysteine and the closing phenylalanine or tryptophan. The D gene is left open where the match is weak. Size is stated for part of the rows, as once, few or many counts, or as a class when the clone is expanded.

TRBD1 | - | TRBJ1-4 | TRBV5-6 | TGTGCCAGCAGCTTTAGGACAGGGGGCTTAAGTAATGAAAAACTGTTTTTT | CASSFRTGGLSNEKLFF
TRBD1 | - | TRBJ2-1 | TRBV18 | TGTGCCAGCTCACCCAACAGGGGGCTCGACGAGCAGTTCTTC | CASSPNRGLDEQFF
- | - | TRBJ2-5 | TRBV5-1 | TGCGCCAGCCTCGATAAGGGCGGGTTACAAGAGACCCAGTACTTC | CASLDKGGLQETQYF
- | - | TRBJ1-3 | TRBV5-8 | TGTGCCAGCAGCGTAACAGGCTCTGGAAACACCATATATTTT | CASSVTGSGNTIYF
TRBD2 | few | TRBJ2-7 | TRBV5-1 | TGCGCCAGCAGCTTGGACGGGAGGGGAGTCAACGAGCAGTACTTC | CASSLDGRGVNEQYF
- | - | TRBJ2-3 | TRBV11-3 | TGTGCCAGCAGCCGCGGAGGGGGGGAGACGCAGTATTTT | CASSRGGGETQYF
TRBD1 | - | TRBJ2-1 | TRBV5-4 | TGTGCCAGCAGCTCCCGGGACAGACACAATGAGCAGTTCTTC | CASSSRDRHNEQFF
TRBD2 | - | TRBJ2-7 | TRBV27 | TGTGCCAGCAGTTTTAGCGGGTCCTACGAGCAGTACTTC | CASSFSGSYEQYF
TRBD2 | - | TRBJ2-5 | TRBV3-1/TRBV3-2 | TGTGCCAGCAGCCTTGGGACTAGCGGCCAAGAGACCCAGTACTTC | CASSLGTSGQETQYF
- | - | TRBJ2-1 | TRBV5-8 | TGTGCCAGCAGCCACGGGGACTCTCCTTACAATGAGCAGTTCTTC | CASSHGDSPYNEQFF
- | - | TRBJ2-7 | TRBV11-2 | TGTGCCAGCAGCTTAGATAAGAGTCTTTTCTACGAGCAGTACTTC | CASSLDKSLFYEQYF
- | once | TRBJ2-2 | TRBV27 | TGTGCCAGCAGTCTCGCGAACACCGGGGAGCTGTTTTTT | CASSLANTGELFF
TRBD1 | - | TRBJ2-1 | TRBV28 | TGTGCCAGCACCCCCGGGACAGGGCTCTACAATGAGCAGTTCTTC | CASTPGTGLYNEQFF
- | - | TRBJ1-2 | TRBV28 | TGTGCCATAGTCGGTTCTCGGGGCTACACCTTC | CAIVGSRGYTF
TRBD2 | - | TRBJ2-7 | TRBV28 | TGTGCCAGCAGTCCTACCCGGACTAGCGGGGTCTACGAGCAGTACTTC | CASSPTRTSGVYEQYF